This entry describes one T cell receptor (beta chain). Its target is not known. The sample belongs to a study of CD8 T cells in Susac syndrome. The CDR3 has 12 residues. V lost 8 bases and J lost 5, with 10 bases in between. Germline CDR1 is SGHDN and CDR2 is FVKESK. Study observations and caveats: TEMRA cells and active patients showed peak Susac CD8+ clonal expansion.

After extraction with the RNeasy kit, 0.5 to 1 ug of the RNA was reverse transcribed using random hexamers. The CDR3 of TCR beta was amplified by immunoSEQ multiplex PCR across 54 Vbeta and 13 Jbeta. A single record per CDR3 protein comes from TCRdb applying MiXCR to the immunoSEQ multiplex PCR reads. The repertoire holds roughly 89,000 distinct CDR3 sequences, with around 96% as singletons. What was sequenced was CD8+ T cells from PBMCs. This sequence originates from a human donor with Susac syndrome. The gene calls are TRBV14 and TRBJ2-4; D is tentatively TRBD1 or TRBD2 (5 bases each). CDR3 residues: CASAGTQNIQYF. The DNA of the CDR3 is TGTGCCAGCGCCGGGACCCAAAACATTCAGTACTTC.